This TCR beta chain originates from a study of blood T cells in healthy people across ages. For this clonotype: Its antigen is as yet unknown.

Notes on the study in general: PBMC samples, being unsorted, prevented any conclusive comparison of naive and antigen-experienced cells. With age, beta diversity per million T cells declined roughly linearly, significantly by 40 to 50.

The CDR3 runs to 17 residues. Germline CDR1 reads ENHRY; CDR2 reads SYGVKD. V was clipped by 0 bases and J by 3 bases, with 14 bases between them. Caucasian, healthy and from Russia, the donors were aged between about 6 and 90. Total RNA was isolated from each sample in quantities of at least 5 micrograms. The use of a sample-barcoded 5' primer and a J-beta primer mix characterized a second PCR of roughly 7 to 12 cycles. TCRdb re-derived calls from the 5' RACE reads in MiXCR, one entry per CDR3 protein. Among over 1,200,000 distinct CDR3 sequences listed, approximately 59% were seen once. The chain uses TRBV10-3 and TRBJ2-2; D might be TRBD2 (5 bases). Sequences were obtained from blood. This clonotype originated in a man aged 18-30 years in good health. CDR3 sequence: CAISESEADPYTGELFF. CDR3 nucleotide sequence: TGTGCCATCAGTGAGTCGGAGGCCGACCCCTACACCGGGGAGCTGTTTTTT.